The 10 T cell receptor beta chains presented below share a single source sample, sequenced in a study of neurological immune-mediated disorders. A single record per CDR3 protein comes from TCRdb applying MiXCR to the 5' RACE reads. The table lists under 70,000 distinct CDR3 sequences, about 3% of them singletons. Input material: PBMCs. The receptors come from a woman between 45 and 60 years old with multiple sclerosis.

The sample holds many counts of this clonotype. The chain combines TRBV3-1 with TRBJ2-1, with D possibly being TRBD1 (6 bases). Trimming took off 4 bases at V and 3 bases at J, with 16 bases between the two ends. The CDR3 extends over 16 amino acids. CDR1 is LGHDT, CDR2 YNNKEL, per germline (reference sequence). The CDR3 protein is CASSRNRDNSYNEQFF. CDR3 nucleotides: TGTGCCAGCAGCCGGAACCGGGACAATAGCTACAATGAGCAGTTCTTC.

This clonotype was seen many times. The chain combines TRBV20-1 with TRBJ2-1; D is possibly TRBD1 or TRBD2 (6 bases each). The CDR3 totals 17 residues. Trimming cost V 5 bases and J 4 bases, with 24 bases left between them. Germline lookup yields CDR1 DFQATT and CDR2 SNEGSKA (reference sequence). The chain's CDR3 is CSAAGTQVFSGYNEQFF. In DNA, the CDR3 is TGCAGTGCTGCCGGGACACAAGTTTTCAGCGGGTACAATGAGCAGTTCTTC.

This clonotype was recorded many times. CDR3 nucleotides: TGTGCCAGCAGCTCCCTCGGGTCATGGGAGACCCAGTACTTC. Protein product: CASSSLGSWETQYF. The chain employs TRBV12-3 or TRBV12-4 and TRBJ2-5; D gene ambiguous. V was pared by 6 bases and J by 5 bases, with 16 bases between. The CDR3 is 14 residues long.

This clonotype was observed many times. This sequence joins TRBV28 and TRBJ1-1, with D maybe TRBD1 (5 bases). The CDR3 contains 13 residues. Germline lookup yields CDR1 MDHEN and CDR2 SYDVKM. Trimming cost V 3 bases and J 4 bases, with 9 bases left between them. CDR3 protein: CASSLVGGTEAFF. The CDR3 nucleotides read TGTGCCAGCAGTTTGGTTGGGGGCACTGAAGCTTTCTTT. The full variable domain, completed using reference TRBV28 and TRBJ1-1, is DVKVTQSSRYLVKRTGEKVFLECVQDMDHENMFWYRQDPGLGLRLIYFSYDVKMKEKGDIPEGYSVSREKKERFSLILESASTNQTSMYLCASSLVGGTEAFFGQGTRLTVV.

This clonotype was counted ten times or more. This chain's CDR3 is CSAGRSGSVSYNEQFF. CDR3 nucleotides: TGCAGTGCCGGAAGAAGCGGGAGTGTCTCCTACAATGAGCAGTTCTTC. The J gene is TRBJ2-1, the V gene TRBV20-1; 8 bases agree with TRBD2. This CDR3 is 16 amino acids long. CDR1 and CDR2 from the germline V gene are DFQATT and SNEGSKA (reference sequence). V gave up 6 bases and J gave up 0 bases; unmatched junction bases: 10.

This clonotype was recorded many times. The chain employs TRBV4-3 and TRBJ2-5; no reliable D call. From germline, CDR1 is LGHNA and CDR2 YSLEER. The V end was cut by 1 base, the J end by 4 bases, with 10 bases between. The CDR3 loop spans 14 amino acids. CDR3 protein: CASSQGAAGETQYF. The CDR3 nucleotides read TGCGCCAGCAGCCAAGGGGCGGCAGGAGAGACCCAGTACTTC.

This clonotype was recorded many times. The rearrangement joins TRBV6-2 or TRBV6-3 to TRBJ2-5; no clear D. In germline, CDR1 is MNHEY, CDR2 SVGEGT. This CDR3 spans 17 amino acids. V was cut by 2 bases and J by 5 bases, with 21 bases left in between. This chain's CDR3 is CASSYGFRLTQRETQYF. CDR3 coding DNA: TGTGCCAGCAGTTACGGCTTCCGTCTAACCCAAAGGGAGACCCAGTACTTC.

This clonotype was seen ten or more times. The V gene is TRBV29-1, the J gene TRBJ2-3; TRBD1 aligns across 9 bases. The CDR3 consists of 15 residues. The junction had 8 bases not matched to a gene; V was cut back by 7 bases and J by 0 bases. The germline CDR1 and CDR2 sequences are SQVTM and ANQGSEA. For the CDR3, the DNA is TGCAGCGGTACAGGGGGCGAGGTTAGCACAGATACGCAGTATTTT. Amino acid sequence: CSGTGGEVSTDTQYF.

This clonotype appeared many times. The chain couples TRBV20-1 to TRBJ2-2; D remains ambiguous. This CDR3 is 15 amino acids long. Trimming removed 1 base at V and 3 bases at J, with 12 bases between. Germline lookup yields CDR1 DFQATT and CDR2 SNEGSKA (reference sequence). The CDR3 spells CSARGFQGYTGELFF. The CDR3 DNA follows: TGCAGTGCTAGAGGATTTCAAGGGTACACCGGGGAGCTGTTTTTT.

The table lists this clonotype with many counts. This sequence joins TRBV29-1 and TRBJ2-7; D is ambiguous. CDR1 and CDR2 (germline): SQVTM, ANQGSEA. The CDR3 has 13 residues. V gave up 5 bases and J gave up 2 bases, with 13 bases separating them. The CDR3 reads CSVRSTLAYEQYF. CDR3 sequence (DNA): TGCAGCGTTAGGAGTACGCTTGCCTACGAGCAGTACTTC.